The next 30 T cell receptor beta chains were all read from a single sample in a study of blood T cells in healthy people across ages. It was with a sample-barcoded 5' primer and a J-beta primer mix that a second PCR of roughly 7 to 12 cycles was run. TCRdb recomputed calls from the 5' RACE reads with MiXCR, one row per CDR3 protein. The sample records more than 650,000 distinct CDR3 sequences, 20% to 30% being singletons. These records were also assigned to another study, of T cells of mothers and their children.

Specimen: blood. The receptors originated from a boy between 5 and 17 years old in good health.

This rearrangement joins TRBV20-1 to TRBJ2-1; 9 bases line up with TRBD1. The end of the DNA fits TRBJ2-7 better, so the J call may be wrong. CDR1 is DFQATT and CDR2 is SNEGSKA in the germline V gene (reference sequence). The CDR3 spans 15 residues. The CDR3 sequence: CSARGLGQGSYEQYF. CDR3 in DNA: TGCAGTGCTAGAGGTTTGGGACAGGGTAGCTACGAGCAGTACTTC.

Only a few counts were recorded for this clonotype. The rearrangement joins TRBV9 to TRBJ2-5; D remains ambiguous. TRBJ2-1 matches the DNA end more closely, so the J call is doubtful. The CDR3 length is 16 residues. Germline V gene data show CDR1 as SGDLS and CDR2 as YYNGEE. This CDR3 reads CASSVEKGNDYNEQFF. CDR3 sequence (DNA): TGTGCCAGCAGCGTAGAGAAGGGAAACGACTACAATGAGCAGTTCTTC.

The DNA of the CDR3 is TGTGCCAGCAGCCCAGTCGGAACAGGGCAAGAGACCCAGTACTTC. This sequence encodes CASSPVGTGQETQYF. V gene TRBV7-2 combines with J gene TRBJ2-1, with a weak D call TRBD1 (6 bases). The DNA end favors TRBJ2-5, so the J call may be wrong. The CDR3 is made up of 15 amino acids. Germline V CDR1 and CDR2: SGHTA, FQGNSA.

This chain connects TRBV24-1 to TRBJ2-1; TRBD2 is a possible D gene (6 bases). CDR1 is KGHDR and CDR2 is SFDVKD in the germline V gene. Trimming removed 3 bases from V and 4 bases from J, with 9 bases in between. The CDR3 runs to 14 residues. The DNA for the CDR3 is TGTGCCACCAGTGATGCCGGGGGTTACAATGAGCAGTTCTTC. It encodes CATSDAGGYNEQFF.

This clonotype has just a few counts. J is TRBJ2-1 and V is TRBV7-2; 10 bases match TRBD1. The CDR3 spans 15 residues. Germline CDR1 SGHTA, CDR2 FQGNSA. Trimming cost V 5 bases and J 8 bases; bases outside gene matches: 9. The DNA of the CDR3 is TGTGCCAGCAGCCGATTACGGACAGGGGGATATGAGCAGTTCTTC. Amino acid sequence: CASSRLRTGGYEQFF.

This CDR3 reads CASSFAVDRNYGYTF. CDR3 sequence (DNA): TGTGCCAGCAGCTTCGCGGTCGACAGGAACTATGGCTACACCTTC. The chain joins TRBV11-1 to TRBJ1-2, with D perhaps TRBD1 (6 bases). Germline V gene data show CDR1 as SGHAT and CDR2 as FQDESV (reference sequence). CDR3 size: 15 residues. Trimming pared 3 bases from V and 2 bases from J, leaving 13 bases between.

V gene TRBV18 combines with J gene TRBJ1-2; D unclear. Between the trimmed V and J ends, which lost 6 bases and 6 bases, there was a span of 14 bases. This CDR3 is built from 13 residues. In germline, CDR1 is KGHSH, CDR2 LQKENI. The CDR3 nucleotides are TGTGCCAGCTCTCCAGGAGAAGGGAATGGCTACACCTTC. The encoded protein is CASSPGEGNGYTF.

This clonotype turned up a few times. Because the CDR3's place on the DNA is in doubt, the DNA is left out and the CDR3 is given as listed by TCRdb. The gene calls are TRBV7-5 and TRBJ2-5. TRBV7-5 is given as a pseudogene. The CDR3 extends over 16 residues, inclusive of both ends. The CDR3 sequence: CISVSEVGIKEDEQFF.

V usage is TRBV5-1 and J usage is TRBJ2-5, with D possibly TRBD2 on 6 matching bases. Trimming left V 0 bases short and J 7 bases short, with 10 bases between. Germline CDR1 SGHRS, CDR2 YFSETQ. The CDR3 contains 13 residues. The CDR3 bases are TGCGCCAGCAGCTTGGCCGTGGGAGGGACCCAGTACTTC. Protein sequence: CASSLAVGGTQYF.

This clonotype was detected ten times or more. J is TRBJ2-7 and V is TRBV3-1; maybe TRBD1 (5 bases). V shed 0 bases and J shed 7 bases, with 13 bases lying between them. CDR3 length: 14 residues. The V gene's germline CDR1 is LGHDT and CDR2 YNNKEL (reference sequence). The CDR3 DNA reads as TGTGCCAGCAGCCAAGATAACCAGGGATTGGAGCAGTACTTC. Translating it yields CASSQDNQGLEQYF.

The rearrangement links TRBV7-9 to TRBJ2-2; the D gene is possibly TRBD2 (7 bases). V was cut by 4 bases and J by 0 bases, with 15 bases left in between. This CDR3 is 17 amino acids long. Germline lookup yields CDR1 SEHNR and CDR2 FQNEAQ (reference sequence). The CDR3 protein is CASSSPRGGPNTGELFF. The CDR3, as DNA: TGTGCCAGCAGCTCGCCGAGGGGGGGACCGAACACCGGGGAGCTGTTTTTT. Together with reference TRBV7-9 and TRBJ2-2, the CDR3 gives the full variable domain: DTGVSQNPRHKITKRGQNVTFRCDPISEHNRLYWYRQTLGQGPEFLTYFQNEAQLEKSRLLSDRFSAERPKGSFSTLEIQRTEQGDSAMYLCASSSPRGGPNTGELFFGEGSRLTVL.

The V and J genes are TRBV29-1 and TRBJ2-7; D is unresolved. Germline lookup yields CDR1 SQVTM and CDR2 ANQGSEA. V lost 4 bases and J 2 bases, leaving 12 bases between the germline ends. CDR3 size: 13 residues. CDR3 region: CSVVLVGAYEQYF. CDR3 nucleotide sequence: TGCAGCGTTGTATTAGTTGGGGCCTACGAGCAGTACTTC.

This clonotype appeared a few times. The chain recombines TRBV12-3 or TRBV12-4 with TRBJ2-5; tentatively, D is TRBD2 (6 bases). The DNA end lines up better with TRBJ2-7; the J call may be wrong. There are 20 residues in the CDR3. The CDR3 DNA is TGTGCCAGCAGTCTGGGAAAGGGAGACAGACGGGGGATATCCTCCTACGAGCAGTACTTC. Residues: CASSLGKGDRRGISSYEQYF.

The chain employs TRBV7-2 and TRBJ1-5; no definite D call. The CDR3 length is 12 residues. Germline V gene lookup returns CDR1 SGHTA and CDR2 FQGNSA. V shed 3 bases and J shed 7 bases, with 7 bases lying between them. Here the CDR3 reads CASSFPGQPQHF. CDR3 nucleotide sequence: TGTGCCAGCAGCTTTCCGGGACAGCCCCAGCATTTT.

This clonotype was seen a few times. V gene TRBV20-1 combines with J gene TRBJ2-1, with 9 nucleotides matching TRBD2. V dropped 5 bases and J dropped 3; count of bases not matched to a gene: 14. Germline V gene data show CDR1 as DFQATT and CDR2 as SNEGSKA (reference sequence). The CDR3 runs to 17 residues. Written as DNA, the CDR3 is TGCAGTGCTCATGTACGCGGGGGGGCCGCCGGCTACAATGAGCAGTTCTTC. Protein: CSAHVRGGAAGYNEQFF.

This clonotype was detected once. This rearrangement joins TRBV19 to TRBJ2-5, with D maybe TRBD1 (5 bases). This CDR3 spans 20 amino acids. CDR1 LNHDA and CDR2 SQIVND come from the germline V gene (reference sequence). V shed 1 base and J shed 4 bases, with 28 bases lying between them. CDR3: CASSIGGYGDSHPLRETQYF. CDR3 coding DNA: TGTGCCAGTAGTATAGGGGGTTACGGCGACAGTCATCCCCTTCGAGAGACCCAGTACTTC.

V usage is TRBV6-5 and J usage is TRBJ2-1; TRBD2 matches 15 bases. CDR1 MNHEY and CDR2 SVGAGI come from the germline V gene. This CDR3 spans 19 amino acids. V lost 2 bases, J lost 6 bases, and 11 bases stayed unmatched. The chain's CDR3 is CASSYGLAGGLLRSNEQFF. DNA for the CDR3: TGTGCCAGCAGTTACGGACTAGCGGGGGGGCTTCTAAGGTCCAATGAGCAGTTCTTC.

The rearrangement links TRBV29-1 to TRBJ1-2; D possibly corresponds to TRBD1 (5 bases). In germline, CDR1 is SQVTM, CDR2 ANQGSEA. The CDR3 is made up of 13 amino acids. V was clipped by 7 bases and J by 6 bases, with 18 bases between them. The CDR3 DNA follows: TGCAGCGCAACTCAGAGGGAAGGGGATGGCTACACCTTC. Protein: CSATQREGDGYTF.

Only one count was recorded for this clonotype. The chain carries TRBV29-1 and TRBJ2-5; possibly TRBD1 or TRBD2 for D (5 bases each). The DNA end is a closer match to TRBJ2-7, so the J assignment may be wrong. This CDR3 has 13 residues. CDR1 and CDR2 from the germline V gene are SQVTM and ANQGSEA. As DNA, the CDR3 is TGCAGCGCCCACGGGGCCCTCTCCTACGAGCAGTACTTC. This translates into CSAHGALSYEQYF.

The chain is built from TRBV5-1 and TRBJ1-4; 10 nucleotides agree with TRBD1. This CDR3 has 17 residues. The junction had 6 bases not matched to a gene; V was cut back by 4 bases and J by 0 bases. Germline CDR1 reads SGHRS; CDR2 reads YFSETQ. The CDR3 here is CASSTGQGMSTNEKLFF. The CDR3 region has the DNA TGCGCCAGCAGCACGGGACAGGGGATGTCAACTAATGAAAAACTGTTTTTT. Full variable domain (remainder filled in from reference TRBV5-1 and TRBJ1-4): KAGVTQTPRYLIKTRGQQVTLSCSPISGHRSVSWYQQTPGQGLQFLFEYFSETQRNKGNFPGRFSGRQFSNSRSEMNVSTLELGDSALYLCASSTGQGMSTNEKLFFGSGTQLSVL.

This chain uses TRBV2 with TRBJ2-2, with 9 positions matching TRBD1. Germline CDR1 reads SNHLY; CDR2 reads FYNNEI. The CDR3 spans 15 residues. Trimming took 9 bases from V and 4 from J; bases not matched to a gene: 9. The CDR3 DNA follows: TGTGCCAGTGGGGGACAGGGTGCGGCCACCGGGGAGCTGTTTTTT. Its translation is CASGGQGAATGELFF.

This clonotype showed up many times. The chain recombines TRBV28 with TRBJ2-5; perhaps D is TRBD1 or TRBD2 (5 bases each). The V and J ends lost 6 bases and 4 bases respectively, with 15 bases between them. Germline CDR1 and CDR2: MDHEN and SYDVKM. This CDR3 spans 14 amino acids. CDR3 sequence (DNA): TGTGCCAGCAGCGCAATCGGGGCAGGAGAGACCCAGTACTTC. Translating gives CASSAIGAGETQYF.

A remark on this clonotype: A clone one base away is much larger, so this may be a read error. CDR3 sequence (DNA): TGTGCCAGCAGTCCGGGACAGGGGGTGCACACCGGGGAGCTGTTTTTT. This encodes CASSPGQGVHTGELFF. The gene calls are TRBV12-3 or TRBV12-4 and TRBJ2-2, with TRBD1 matching over 11 bases. This CDR3 spans 16 amino acids. After removal of 5 bases from V and 3 bases from J, the junction contained 5 bases not matched to a gene.

The chain uses TRBV15 and TRBJ2-3; D possibly matches TRBD1 or TRBD2 (6 bases each). This CDR3 contains 15 residues. Germline V lookup: CDR1 LNHNV, CDR2 YYDKDF (reference sequence). Trimming took 0 bases from V and 2 from J, leaving 9 bases between them. The CDR3 loop is CATSRERGDTDTQYF. Here the CDR3 DNA reads TGTGCCACCAGCAGAGAGAGGGGGGACACAGATACGCAGTATTTT.

In its sample, this clonotype was seen a few times. CDR3 residues: CSAKWSNTGELFF. The CDR3 DNA sequence: TGCAGTGCTAAGTGGTCGAACACCGGGGAGCTGTTTTTT. The V gene is TRBV20-1, the J gene TRBJ2-2; D is unclear. Trimming took off 4 bases at V and 0 bases at J, with 6 bases between the two ends. The CDR3 is 13 amino acids. Germline V gives CDR1 DFQATT, CDR2 SNEGSKA (reference sequence).

The chain carries TRBV28 and TRBJ2-7, with D possibly matching TRBD1 (6 bases). The CDR3 length is 18 residues. Germline CDR1 and CDR2: MDHEN and SYDVKM. V was clipped by 1 base and J by 0 bases, with 19 bases between them. In DNA form, the CDR3 reads TGTGCCAGCAGTTTATTGACCTTACTCCGGGACAACTCCTACGAGCAGTACTTC. Its translation is CASSLLTLLRDNSYEQYF.

The V call is TRBV3-1, the J call TRBJ2-1; D might be TRBD1 (6 bases). Trimming left V 2 bases short and J 7 bases short, with 6 bases between. This CDR3 is 12 amino acids long. Germline lookup yields CDR1 LGHDT and CDR2 YNNKEL (reference sequence). CDR3 in amino acids: CASSQQGNEQFF. CDR3 nucleotides: TGTGCCAGCAGCCAACAGGGGAATGAGCAGTTCTTC.

The chain has TRBV6-5 and TRBJ2-2; D is ambiguous. The V gene lost 6 bases and the J gene lost 4 bases, with 12 bases spanning the gap. Germline values: CDR1 MNHEY, CDR2 SVGAGI. CDR3 length: 14 amino acids. The CDR3 nucleotides read TGTGCCAGCAGATCTCAGGCAGGCACCGGGGAGCTGTTTTTT. It encodes CASRSQAGTGELFF.

Of note for this clonotype: An end of the junction differs from the germline gene, which may be a read error. The chain uses TRBV7-9 and TRBJ2-7, with D possibly being TRBD1 or TRBD2 (5 bases each). CDR1 and CDR2 (germline): SEHNR, FQNEAQ (reference sequence). CDR3 length equals 17 residues. CDR3 coding DNA: TGCGCCAGCAGCTTACCTAGTGAGAGGGGATCCGGCTACGAGCAGTACTTC. This sequence encodes CASSLPSERGSGYEQYF.

For this clonotype: One end of the junction varies from germline; a read error may be responsible. CDR3 sequence reads: CASSLADDRGVF. CDR3 in DNA: TGCGCCAGCAGCTTGGCCGACGACAGGGGCGTTTTC. J is TRBJ2-5 and V is TRBV5-1; 8 bases fit TRBD1. CDR1 is SGHRS and CDR2 is YFSETQ in the germline V gene. The CDR3 length is 12 residues.